This T cell receptor (beta chain) derives from a study of blood T cells in healthy people across ages (dated by TCRdb to between 2015 and 2017). A note on the overall study: In model experiments, template switching captured roughly one uniquely barcoded TCR beta cDNA molecule for every two T cells. The study measured age-related changes in TCR beta repertoire diversity using deep sequencing normalized with unique cDNA molecular identifiers. Donors were grouped into four age groups: young (average roughly 15 years), middle-aged (under 40), aged (around 62) and long-lived (roughly 80). The study analyzed two additional independent replicas of 1 million unique cDNA reads from the same blood draw for two donors, one aged 18 to 30 and one aged 80 or older.

Receptor amplification or capture employed 5' RACE. The sequencer was an Illumina HiSeq 2500. The second PCR ran for roughly 7 to 11 cycles and used a J-beta primer mix along with a sample-barcoded 5' primer. A unique molecular identifier was introduced onto each TCR beta cDNA molecule by a template-switch 5' adaptor carrying 12 random nucleotides. At least 3 million CDR3-containing paired-end reads were obtained from each sample. All of the RNA was converted into first-strand cDNA using the Mint cDNA synthesis kit, with a TRBC-specific oligonucleotide serving as the primer. Following uracil-DNA glycosylase treatment, a first 18-cycle PCR with universal primers M1SS and BC2_uni_R was performed on all cDNA. As for the original processing: Normalization of each sample was performed by random selection of 1 million high-quality reads, each carrying a distinct molecular identifier. Reads with shared molecular identifiers were discarded instead of being binned into consensus sequences. CDR3 identification, clonotype clustering and error correction used MiTCR with a Q25 quality threshold and the strictest error-elimination algorithm. A nonparametric unseen species model with Euler transformation was used to estimate lower-bound total TCR beta diversity. Clones were called with MiXCR by TCRdb after fastp trimmed the public reads at Q25, and only in-frame beta chains were retained. Rows merge per CDR3 protein into single entries with the most common DNA and genes. TCRdb's processing, not the authors' own work, is the source of the V and J calls. This sample holds under 1,100,000 distinct CDR3 sequences; approximately 26% were observed only once. The leading ten clones occupy 0.65% to 0.75% of the sample.

Results the study describes overall, beyond this receptor: Because profiling used bulk unsorted PBMCs, naive and antigen-experienced compartments could not be compared conclusively. Observed TCR beta diversity per million T cells fell roughly linearly with age, and a significant reduction was already apparent by age around 44. Estimates of total diversity based on one million sequenced T cells were considered lower bounds and underestimates. Because the CMV infection status of the donors was unknown, age-related changes in expanded clonotypes may potentially have been confounded. Compared with the aged group, more naive CD4+ T cells, fewer expanded clones and increased TCR diversity were shown by the long-lived group, suggesting age selection. The percentage of naive T cells measured by flow cytometry correlated strongly with observed TCR beta diversity.

This clonotype turned up a few times. Its antigen target is currently unknown. Per-nucleotide qualities are absent, and no much larger clonotype sits a single base away. The approximately 40 donors, aged roughly 6 to 95 years, were systemically healthy Caucasian individuals from Russia. Each donor gave about 9.7 milliliters of peripheral blood, drawn into EDTA-treated Vacutainer tubes. Ficoll-Paque density-gradient centrifugation was used to isolate PBMCs, with at least 7 million per sample. Total RNA was extracted from PBMCs with Trizol reagent, with at least 6 micrograms obtained per sample. For every donor, an aliquot of PBMCs went through flow cytometry to measure the percentages of naive CD45RAhigh/CD27high T cells. Taken from cysteine to phenylalanine, the CDR3 has 15 residues. Only CDR3 DNA is held: 45 bases, read in frame from base 1. The V and J ends are trimmed by 0 bases and 5 bases, leaving 11 bases between them. From the germline V gene (reference sequence), CDR1 is SEHNR and CDR2 is FQNEAQ.

This same sample was also part of a study on T cells of mothers and their children. The second source states: Nine systemically healthy Caucasian individuals, comprising three mothers and their six children, were included as donors. cDNA synthesis used all of the extracted RNA, with 1.5 ug of RNA in each 15 ul reaction. In the second PCR, the M1S primer added sample barcodes and 2-4 random nucleotides. Each mother yielded over 10 million TCR beta CDR3 reads and each child 2.5 million to 3 million reads. In both related and unrelated pairs, thymic selection shapes the output of TCR recombination in a similar way, with inherited differences having only a minor effect. Related mother-child pairs always showed normalized repertoire overlap that was slightly higher than in unrelated mother-child pairs, though the difference was never significant. No persistent microchimeric T cell clones were found, with a detection sensitivity of approximately 110 clones per million clonotypes. To look for features that set related mother-child pairs apart from unrelated individuals, the researchers ran deep NGS to compare the TCR beta repertoires of mothers and children. Mothers averaged about 40 +/- 4 years of age and children averaged about 10 +/- 4 years. After adapter ligation with NEBNext reagents, the libraries were sequenced on Illumina HiSeq 2000 with 100+100 nt paired-end reads. Mother and child libraries were prepared a month apart and sequenced in separate runs to prevent cross-contamination. For each donor, somewhere between about 450,000 and 2,000,000 distinct TCR beta clonotypes were identified. Naive TCR beta clonotypes were estimated from low-frequency clonotypes matched to each donor's FACS-determined naive share, without sorting.

The sequence was obtained from a girl aged 2 to 9 in good health. The sequenced sample consisted of blood. Recombination joined TRBV7-9 with TRBJ2-4; the D gene is not confidently resolved. The CDR3 sequence is CASSLAYQVENIQYF. The sequenced DNA is TGTGCCAGCAGCTTAGCGTACCAGGTAGAAAACATTCAGTACTTC.